Presented here are 3 T cell receptor beta chains from one specimen sequenced in a study of blood T cell repertoires in COVID-19. Libraries were prepared by immunoSEQ multiplex PCR; TCRdb keeps only in-frame clonotypes and omits some of them. The table records some 30,000 clones, 90% of them present only once. Material: peripheral blood. These receptors came from a man between 65 and 85 years old with active or convalescent COVID-19.

This CDR3 is CASSQLIGLAGDGGELFF. In DNA, the CDR3 is TGCGCCAGCAGCCAGCTCATCGGACTAGCGGGAGATGGCGGGGAGCTGTTTTTT. The chain recombines TRBV4-1 with TRBJ2-2; 13 bases agree with TRBD2. CDR3 size: 18 residues. Germline CDR1 MGHRA, CDR2 YSYEKL. The V and J ends lost 3 bases and 7 bases, in that order; junction bases with no gene match: 11.

A single count supports this clone. This chain links TRBV12-5 with TRBJ1-1, with D perhaps matching TRBD1 (5 bases). Looked up from germline, CDR1 is LGHNT and CDR2 is FRNRAP. This CDR3 region has 17 residues. V lost 1 base, J lost 0 bases, and 15 bases lay in between. The CDR3 here is CASGLATKTDMNTEAFF. The DNA of the CDR3 is TGTGCTAGTGGTTTGGCAACCAAGACAGACATGAACACTGAAGCTTTCTTT.

V gene TRBV2 combines with J gene TRBJ2-5, with 7 bases aligning to TRBD1. Trimming cost V 4 bases and J 3 bases; bases outside gene matches: 11. Germline V CDR1 and CDR2: SNHLY, FYNNEI. The CDR3 covers 16 residues. This CDR3 is CASSGLGQLKEETQYF. DNA of the CDR3: TGTGCCAGCAGTGGTTTGGGACAGCTGAAAGAAGAGACCCAGTACTTC.